The 20 T cell receptor beta chains presented below share a single source sample, sequenced in a study of T-cell reconstitution after alpha-beta-depleted transplantation in children. Preparing the TCRbeta library involved the use of unique molecular identifiers. Each CDR3 protein is one row after TCRdb ran MiXCR on the PCR reads. This repertoire shows about 640,000 distinct CDR3 sequences, around a sixth found once; its top ten account for 1.1%. Here the sequenced sample was PBMCs from the stem cell graft donor, taken from the stem cell graft. These receptors were taken from a human donor who donated a stem cell graft to a child with acute myeloid leukemia.

The CDR3 loop reads CASSFGEYLDTEAFF. The DNA for the CDR3 is TGTGCCAGCAGCTTCGGGGAGTATTTGGACACTGAAGCTTTCTTT. This chain connects TRBV7-9 to TRBJ1-1, with D hard to call. Germline loops: CDR1 SEHNR, CDR2 FQNEAQ (reference sequence). V was pared by 3 bases and J by 3 bases, with 14 bases between. The CDR3 has 15 amino acids.

This clonotype was detected ten times or more. V and J are TRBV20-1 and TRBJ2-1; D possibly uses TRBD1 or TRBD2 (5 bases each). V lost 0 bases to trimming and J lost 1 base, with 7 bases between them. The CDR3 totals 14 residues. Per the germline V gene, CDR1 is DFQATT and CDR2 is SNEGSKA (reference sequence). The CDR3: CSAREEGSYNEQFF. In DNA form, the CDR3 reads TGCAGTGCTAGAGAAGAGGGGTCCTACAATGAGCAGTTCTTC.

This clonotype was counted at least ten times. This rearrangement joins TRBV4-1 to TRBJ1-1, with TRBD1 as a possible D gene (5 bases). The CDR3 contains 12 residues. The germline gives CDR1 MGHRA, CDR2 YSYEKL. V lost 0 bases and J lost 8, with 7 bases in between. The CDR3 DNA reads as TGCGCCAGCAGCCAAGAGGGGGTCGAAGCTTTCTTT. Amino acid sequence: CASSQEGVEAFF.

Ten or more counts support this clonotype. V usage is TRBV20-1 and J usage is TRBJ2-5; TRBD1 agrees at 10 bases. After removal of 4 bases from V and 3 bases from J, the junction contained 5 bases not matched to a gene. The CDR3 spans 14 residues. CDR1 is DFQATT and CDR2 is SNEGSKA in the germline V gene (reference sequence). CDR3 residues: CSATRDRGEETQYF. In nucleotides, the CDR3 is TGCAGTGCTACCAGGGACAGGGGAGAAGAGACCCAGTACTTC.

There are a few counts of this clonotype. This chain joins TRBV20-1 and TRBJ2-1, with 11 bases fitting TRBD2. The V and J ends lost 6 bases and 3 bases, in that order; junction bases with no gene match: 7. CDR1 and CDR2 from the germline V gene are DFQATT and SNEGSKA (reference sequence). The CDR3 is made up of 15 amino acids. The CDR3 bases are TGCAGTGCCCACCTTAGCGGGGGGGACTACAATGAGCAGTTCTTC. Its translation is CSAHLSGGDYNEQFF.

There are many counts of this clonotype. CDR3 sequence: CSAPQQGVNTGELFF. As DNA, the CDR3 is TGCAGTGCTCCGCAACAGGGGGTGAACACCGGGGAGCTGTTTTTT. The rearrangement links TRBV20-1 to TRBJ2-2, with 8 bases matching TRBD1. Germline CDR1 and CDR2: DFQATT and SNEGSKA (reference sequence). V lost 5 bases and J lost 1; bases outside the gene matches: 6. The CDR3 runs to 15 residues.

The rearrangement uses TRBV6-2 or TRBV6-3 and TRBJ2-2; D not resolved. V dropped 2 bases and J dropped 0 bases, with 10 bases sitting between them. The CDR3 contains 16 residues. In germline, CDR1 is MNHEY, CDR2 SVGEGT. The CDR3 sequence: CASSYLSWANTGELFF. The CDR3 DNA follows: TGTGCCAGCAGTTACCTTAGCTGGGCGAACACCGGGGAGCTGTTTTTT.

This clonotype occurred many times. V usage is TRBV29-1 and J usage is TRBJ2-5, with 8 nucleotides matching TRBD1. The CDR3 runs to 14 residues. V lost 6 bases to trimming and J lost 1 base; unmatched junction nucleotides: 7. Germline CDR1 SQVTM, CDR2 ANQGSEA. As DNA, the CDR3 is TGCAGCGTATGGGGGGACAGGTCCCAAGAGACCCAGTACTTC. It codes for CSVWGDRSQETQYF.

V usage is TRBV28 and J usage is TRBJ1-5, with 7 positions matching TRBD1. This CDR3 is built from 17 residues. The germline gives CDR1 MDHEN, CDR2 SYDVKM. Trimming cost V 1 base and J 1 base; bases outside gene matches: 7. CDR3 DNA: TGTGCCAGCAGTTTATCGGGTAGGGGGCGAAGCAATCAGCCCCAGCATTTT. Protein sequence: CASSLSGRGRSNQPQHF.

The rearrangement links TRBV10-3 to TRBJ2-6; D ambiguous. The V gene lost 5 bases and the J gene lost 2 bases, with 22 bases spanning the gap. Germline CDR1 and CDR2: ENHRY and SYGVKD. The CDR3 contains 19 residues. CDR3 residues: CAISFWLDGVPAGANVLTF. CDR3 nucleotide sequence: TGTGCCATCAGTTTTTGGTTAGACGGAGTCCCCGCTGGGGCCAACGTCCTGACTTTC.

The chain uses TRBV7-9 and TRBJ2-1; D may be TRBD2 (5 bases). Germline CDR1 SEHNR, CDR2 FQNEAQ (reference sequence). The CDR3 has 17 residues. Deletions cut 1 base from V and 7 bases from J, with 20 bases between. The CDR3 region has the DNA TGTGCCAGCAGCTTAGGCCCTACTGGTACCCGCGGGAATGAGCAGTTCTTC. This gives the protein CASSLGPTGTRGNEQFF.

This clonotype was observed a few times. The genes are TRBV6-2 or TRBV6-3 and TRBJ2-1; unclear D gene. The CDR3 covers 13 residues. V was cut by 2 bases and J by 9 bases, with 11 bases left in between. The germline V gene has CDR1 MNHEY and CDR2 SVGEGT. The CDR3 sequence is CASSYQDRFEQFF. Here the CDR3 DNA reads TGTGCCAGCAGTTACCAAGATAGGTTTGAGCAGTTCTTC.

The count of this clonotype is one. A much larger clone sits a single nucleotide away, making a read error possible. The chain joins TRBV7-9 to TRBJ2-7; tentatively, D is TRBD2 (5 bases). Trimming removed 5 bases at V and 5 bases at J, with 19 bases between. The germline V gene encodes CDR1 SEHNR and CDR2 FQNEAQ (reference sequence). The CDR3 has 15 amino acids. As DNA, the CDR3 is TGTGCCAGCAGCCCGACCGGGATAGGGCTGCACGAGCAGTACTTC. This encodes CASSPTGIGLHEQYF.

This clonotype was counted ten times or more. This chain links TRBV7-6 with TRBJ1-5, with D perhaps matching TRBD1 (5 bases). Between the trimmed V and J ends, which lost 0 bases and 3 bases, there was a span of 9 bases. Germline V CDR1 and CDR2: SGHVS, FNYEAQ. The CDR3 extends over 15 amino acids. CDR3 DNA: TGTGCCAGCAGCTTAGCGCTCGGGGCCAATCAGCCCCAGCATTTT. This gives the protein CASSLALGANQPQHF.

V and J are TRBV25-1 and TRBJ1-1; D is unresolved. The CDR3 runs to 15 residues. CDR1 MGHDK and CDR2 SYGVNS come from the germline V gene. The V end lost 4 bases, the J end lost 3 bases, and 15 bases lay between the germline ends. This chain's CDR3 is CASSAPGQGHTEAFF. The CDR3, as DNA: TGTGCCAGCAGTGCCCCCGGTCAAGGTCACACTGAAGCTTTCTTT.

This clonotype was observed a handful of times. V usage is TRBV13 and J usage is TRBJ2-7, with 7 bases that match TRBD2. In germline, CDR1 is PRHDT, CDR2 FYEKMQ (reference sequence). J lost 5 bases, V lost 4 bases, and 11 bases had no gene match. CDR3 length: 15 amino acids. The CDR3 here is CASSSRDYRGDEQYV. CDR3 nucleotides: TGTGCCAGCAGCTCGAGGGACTACCGGGGGGACGAGCAGTACGTC.

This clonotype was detected a few times. This chain links TRBV6-2 or TRBV6-3 with TRBJ1-1; the D gene is possibly TRBD1 (6 bases). The CDR3 totals 16 residues. V lost 8 bases, J lost 1 base, and 20 bases lay in between. The germline V gene has CDR1 MNHEY and CDR2 SVGEGT. This CDR3 reads CASAISSQGWNTEAFF. The CDR3 nucleotides are TGTGCCAGCGCAATAAGTTCACAGGGCTGGAACACTGAAGCTTTCTTT.

The chain couples TRBV11-2 to TRBJ2-5; 10 bases match TRBD2. The length of the CDR3 is 19 residues. CDR1 SGHAT and CDR2 FQNNGV come from the germline V gene. The V gene end was trimmed by 1 base and the J gene end by 0 bases; junction bases not matched to a gene: 11. The CDR3 reads CASSLVLAGAFPYQETQYF. For the CDR3, the DNA is TGTGCCAGCAGCTTAGTCCTAGCGGGGGCCTTTCCATACCAAGAGACCCAGTACTTC.

The rearrangement links TRBV7-9 to TRBJ2-1; D not certain. Germline V gene data show CDR1 as SEHNR and CDR2 as FQNEAQ (reference sequence). Trimming took 5 bases from V and 9 from J, leaving 11 bases between them. There are 12 residues in the CDR3. In DNA form, the CDR3 reads TGTGCCAGCAGCCAAGCACCACGTGAGCAGTTCTTC. It encodes CASSQAPREQFF.

This clonotype occurred once. This sequence joins TRBV4-3 and TRBJ2-2, with D unclear. The CDR3 is made up of 15 amino acids. V dropped 4 bases and J dropped 2 bases, with 11 bases sitting between them. Per the germline V gene, CDR1 is LGHNA and CDR2 is YSLEER. The CDR3 DNA reads as TGCGCCAGCAGCCTACACTACTTCAACACCGGGGAGCTGTTTTTT. This sequence encodes CASSLHYFNTGELFF.